This passage covers 26 T cell receptor beta chains from one sample sequenced in a study of lymphopenia after photon versus proton radiotherapy (dated by TCRdb to the late 2010s). Library method: the immunoSEQ multiplex PCR assay. Drawn from immuneACCESS, this table holds only the in-frame rearrangements with V and J called that TCRdb kept. Clones are partly lost; checked studies trace under half to an unresolved V gene and leave the rest unexplained. This sample lists around 35,000 clones; more than 75% were detected once. The top ten constitute under 3.5% of the sample. Sequencing was performed on peripheral blood, taken from a patient treated with photon-based radiotherapy. All receptors derive from a man in his fifties or sixties with gastric cancer.

This clone came up once. The chain combines TRBV18 with TRBJ2-2; D unresolved. Trimming removed 3 bases from V and 0 bases from J, with 8 bases in between. The germline gives CDR1 KGHSH, CDR2 LQKENI. This CDR3 region has 15 residues. The CDR3 region has the DNA TGTGCCAGCTCACCCCGACTCACGAACACCGGGGAGCTGTTTTTT. Residues: CASSPRLTNTGELFF. Combining the CDR3 with reference TRBV18 and TRBJ2-2 gives the whole variable domain NAGVMQNPRHLVRRRGQEARLRCSPMKGHSHVYWYRQLPEEGLKFMVYLQKENIIDESGMPKERFSAEFPKEGPSILRIQQVVRGDSAAYFCASSPRLTNTGELFFGEGSRLTVL.

The rearrangement joins TRBV6-5 to TRBJ2-7, with a tentative D call TRBD2 (5 bases). The germline V and J ends were trimmed by 6 bases and 13 bases, with 22 bases remaining between them. Germline V gene sequence: CDR1 MNHEY, CDR2 SVGAGI. The CDR3 is 13 amino acids. CDR3 DNA sequence: TGTGCCAGCAGCCCCGGGGAGCGGCGAGAAGCATACTTC. Its protein product is CASSPGERREAYF.

This clone was detected only a few times. The CDR3, as DNA: TGTGCCAGCAGGATAGACAGGGACTATGGCTACACCTTC. Amino acid sequence: CASRIDRDYGYTF. V gene TRBV6-5 combines with J gene TRBJ1-2, with TRBD1 matching 7 bases. This CDR3 is 13 amino acids long. Trimming removed 6 bases from V and 3 bases from J; junction bases left unmatched: 4. Germline loops: CDR1 MNHEY, CDR2 SVGAGI.

J is TRBJ2-2 and V is TRBV18; the D gene is possibly TRBD2 (5 bases). Germline loops: CDR1 KGHSH, CDR2 LQKENI. Deletions cut 2 bases from V and 7 bases from J, with 14 bases between. The CDR3 contains 15 residues. CDR3 sequence: CASSPSRGRSGELFF. CDR3 DNA: TGTGCCAGCTCACCAAGCCGCGGGCGAAGCGGGGAGCTGTTTTTT.

This clone was observed once. The genes are TRBV7-9 and TRBJ2-7; 7 nucleotides match TRBD2. The CDR3 is 16 amino acids. Looked up from germline, CDR1 is SEHNR and CDR2 is FQNEAQ (reference sequence). The junction had 10 bases not matched to a gene; V was cut back by 5 bases and J by 0 bases. CDR3 in amino acids: CASSPRSGKHSYEQYF. The CDR3 coding sequence is TGTGCCAGCAGCCCCCGGAGCGGGAAACACTCCTACGAGCAGTACTTC.

This chain connects TRBV6-5 to TRBJ2-1; TRBD2 matches at 15 bases. This CDR3 is built from 13 residues. Germline V lookup: CDR1 MNHEY, CDR2 SVGAGI. V lost 6 bases and J lost 15; bases outside the gene matches: 6. DNA of the CDR3: TGTGCCAGCAGAGCGGGACTAGCGGGAGGATTGTTCTTC. Translation gives CASRAGLAGGLFF.

This chain links TRBV5-4 with TRBJ2-2; 7 bases match TRBD1. After removal of 1 base from V and 6 bases from J, the junction contained 0 bases not matched to a gene. This CDR3 spans 13 amino acids. Per the germline V gene, CDR1 is SGHNT and CDR2 is YYREEE (reference sequence). CDR3 nucleotide sequence: TGTGCCAGCAGCTTGAGGGGGCCCGGGGAGCTGTTTTTT. Amino acid sequence: CASSLRGPGELFF. Based on the CDR3 plus reference TRBV5-4 and TRBJ2-2, the full variable domain is ETGVTQSPTHLIKTRGQQVTLRCSSQSGHNTVSWYQQALGQGPQFIFQYYREEENGRGNFPPRFSGLQFPNYSSELNVNALELDDSALYLCASSLRGPGELFFGEGSRLTVL.

The chain carries TRBV4-1 and TRBJ2-2; TRBD2 matches 7 bases. Losses at the gene ends were 4 bases for V and 3 bases for J; bases not matched to a gene: 5. The CDR3 has 15 residues. Germline loops: CDR1 MGHRA, CDR2 YSYEKL. In DNA, the CDR3 is TGCGCCAGCAGCCCTGGACTAGGACACACCGGGGAGCTGTTTTTT. It yields the protein CASSPGLGHTGELFF.

The V gene is TRBV7-9, the J gene TRBJ2-7, with D hard to call. V was cut by 4 bases and J by 0 bases, with 4 bases left in between. The germline CDR1 and CDR2 sequences are SEHNR and FQNEAQ (reference sequence). The length of the CDR3 is 12 residues. This CDR3 is CASSSISYEQYF. The CDR3 DNA follows: TGTGCCAGCAGCTCCATCTCCTACGAGCAGTACTTC.

This chain uses TRBV7-9 with TRBJ2-3; no clear D gene. V lost 3 bases and J lost 6, with 7 bases in between. CDR3 length: 12 residues. Germline lookup yields CDR1 SEHNR and CDR2 FQNEAQ (reference sequence). As DNA, the CDR3 is TGTGCCAGCAGCTTTTCCTCCGATACGCAGTATTTT. It codes for CASSFSSDTQYF.

V and J are TRBV30 and TRBJ1-2; D unresolved. Germline V lookup: CDR1 GTSNPN, CDR2 SVGIG (reference sequence). V lost 2 bases to trimming and J lost 3 bases, with 10 bases between them. The CDR3 is 13 residues long. CDR3 coding DNA: TGTGCCTGGAGTCCGTCCCCCCACTATGGCTACACCTTC. Encoded protein: CAWSPSPHYGYTF.

The chain joins TRBV6-5 to TRBJ1-1; no definite D call. The CDR3 sequence is 14 residues long. Germline V CDR1 and CDR2: MNHEY, SVGAGI. With 5 bases removed from V and 4 bases from J, the gap between germline ends came to 14 bases. CDR3 coding DNA: TGTGCCAGCAGTCAAACAGAAGCACTCACTGAAGCTTTCTTT. It yields the protein CASSQTEALTEAFF.

The V call is TRBV14, the J call TRBJ2-1, with 7 bases aligning to TRBD2. The CDR3 is 15 residues long. Germline assignment: CDR1 SGHDN and CDR2 FVKESK. V lost 5 bases and J lost 0; bases outside the gene matches: 4. The DNA for the CDR3 is TGTGCCAGCAGCTCCGGGACTACCTCCTACAATGAGCAGTTCTTC. This gives the protein CASSSGTTSYNEQFF.

The chain uses TRBV2 and TRBJ1-5, with D unresolved. The length of the CDR3 is 17 residues. Trimming removed 2 bases at V and 0 bases at J, with 14 bases between. Germline CDR1 SNHLY, CDR2 FYNNEI. As DNA, the CDR3 is TGTGCCAGCAGTGAAAGAGGCACTAGCTATAGCAATCAGCCCCAGCATTTT. Its translation is CASSERGTSYSNQPQHF. The full variable domain, its missing parts supplied by reference TRBV2 and TRBJ1-5, is EPEVTQTPSHQVTQMGQEVILRCVPISNHLYFYWYRQILGQKVEFLVSFYNNEISEKSEIFDDQFSVERPDGSNFTLKIRSTKLEDSAMYFCASSERGTSYSNQPQHFGDGTRLSIL.

The chain is built from TRBV27 and TRBJ2-3; D gene uncertain. Deletions cut 1 base from V and 2 bases from J, with 7 bases between. The CDR3 is 14 amino acids. Germline CDR1 MNHEY, CDR2 SMNVEV (reference sequence). CDR3 DNA: TGTGCCAGCAGTTTATTGACCAACACAGATACGCAGTATTTT. Amino acid sequence: CASSLLTNTDTQYF.

The rearrangement joins TRBV10-3 to TRBJ1-1; 8 bases are a match to TRBD1. This CDR3 has 15 residues. The germline gives CDR1 ENHRY, CDR2 SYGVKD. Losses at the gene ends were 2 bases for V and 2 bases for J; bases not matched to a gene: 4. The CDR3 is CAISEPGQGNTEAFF. The DNA for the CDR3 is TGTGCCATCAGTGAGCCAGGACAGGGAAACACTGAAGCTTTCTTT.

The chain couples TRBV6-5 to TRBJ2-3, with TRBD2 identical over 9 bases. The CDR3 covers 15 residues. J was trimmed by 0 bases and V by 2 bases; bases with no gene match: 0. Germline V lookup: CDR1 MNHEY, CDR2 SVGAGI. The CDR3 region is CASSYGLASTDTQYF. In nucleotides, the CDR3 is TGTGCCAGCAGTTACGGACTAGCGAGCACAGATACGCAGTATTTT.

The V and J genes are TRBV5-6 and TRBJ1-1, with D unresolved. Germline V gene sequence: CDR1 SGHDT, CDR2 YYEEEE. V gave up 0 bases and J gave up 1 base, with 10 bases separating them. CDR3 length: 15 amino acids. The CDR3 region has the DNA TGTGCCAGCAGCTTGGAAGGGATTGCGAACACTGAAGCTTTCTTT. This translates into CASSLEGIANTEAFF.

The chain joins TRBV15 to TRBJ2-5; TRBD2 matches 7 bases. The V gene end was trimmed by 8 bases and the J gene end by 5 bases; junction bases not matched to a gene: 8. CDR3 size: 13 residues. CDR1 is LNHNV and CDR2 is YYDKDF in the germline V gene (reference sequence). The DNA for the CDR3 is TGTGCCACCGGCGGGAGCCCCGGGGAGACCCAGTACTTC. This sequence encodes CATGGSPGETQYF.

The rearrangement uses TRBV4-2 and TRBJ2-2; D is ambiguous. The CDR3 runs 14 residues. CDR1 is LGHNA, CDR2 YNFKEQ, per germline. The ends were cut back, 3 bases at V and 5 bases at J, with 10 bases in the middle. CDR3 amino acids: CASSQAVGTGELFF. For the CDR3, the DNA is TGTGCCAGCAGCCAGGCGGTGGGGACCGGGGAGCTGTTTTTT.

The J gene is TRBJ2-5, the V gene TRBV5-6, with 10 bases that match TRBD2. The CDR3 totals 17 residues. CDR1 is SGHDT, CDR2 YYEEEE, per germline. Losses at the gene ends were 4 bases for V and 4 bases for J; bases not matched to a gene: 13. The CDR3 loop reads CASSATRVAGGGETQYF. In nucleotides, the CDR3 is TGTGCCAGCAGCGCCACCCGGGTAGCGGGGGGAGGAGAGACCCAGTACTTC.

The rearrangement joins TRBV10-3 to TRBJ1-5, with D uncertain. Germline CDR1 is ENHRY and CDR2 is SYGVKD. This CDR3 has 14 amino acids. V was shortened by 3 bases and J by 3 bases, with 9 bases between the two germline ends. CDR3 in DNA: TGTGCCATCAGTGATCAGGAATACAATCAGCCCCAGCATTTT. Its translation: CAISDQEYNQPQHF.

This CDR3 reads CASSAGTSLNEQFF. CDR3 coding DNA: TGTGCCAGCAGTGCCGGGACTAGCCTTAATGAGCAGTTCTTC. The J gene is TRBJ2-1, the V gene TRBV28; TRBD2 agrees at 9 bases. Trimming took 5 bases from V and 7 from J; bases not matched to a gene: 6. The CDR3 is 14 amino acids. Per the germline V gene, CDR1 is MDHEN and CDR2 is SYDVKM.

The chain recombines TRBV7-6 with TRBJ2-1, with 9 nucleotides matching TRBD1. CDR3 length: 16 amino acids. V was clipped by 2 bases and J by 3 bases; unmatched bases: 5. Germline values: CDR1 SGHVS, CDR2 FNYEAQ. CDR3 region: CASSLSGQGHYNEQFF. Here the CDR3 DNA reads TGTGCCAGCAGCTTATCGGGACAGGGCCACTACAATGAGCAGTTCTTC.

This chain joins TRBV2 and TRBJ1-1; D unclear. Deletions cut 2 bases from V and 4 bases from J, with 11 bases between. From germline, CDR1 is SNHLY and CDR2 FYNNEI. The CDR3 runs to 14 residues. This chain's CDR3 is CASSEWAIGTEAFF. In nucleotides, the CDR3 is TGTGCCAGCAGTGAATGGGCGATAGGCACTGAAGCTTTCTTT.

This chain joins TRBV7-2 and TRBJ2-7; 7 nucleotides line up with TRBD2. This CDR3 is built from 13 residues. V lost 5 bases, J lost 3 bases, and 4 bases stayed unmatched. CDR1 is SGHTA and CDR2 is FQGNSA in the germline V gene. This CDR3 reads CASSLPGGYEQYF. The CDR3 region has the DNA TGTGCCAGCAGCCTACCGGGGGGCTACGAGCAGTACTTC.